This T cell receptor beta chain was retrieved from a study of spatial heterogeneity in lung cancer. Overall study context: Available follow-up PBMC samples, collected a median of approximately two years post-resection, were sequenced. Detection of beta-chain sequences consistently exceeded that of alpha-chain sequences. The study's findings and limits: Relative to follow-up, resection was when ubiquitous expanded tumor TCRs appeared more in blood.

Described time point: blood at routine non-recurrence follow-up after resection. TCRs were sequenced from unsorted whole RNA of tumor, nontumor lung or PBMC. V was pared by 6 bases and J by 0 bases, with 14 bases between. The CDR3 has 16 amino acids. Germline CDR1 and CDR2: SGHAT and FQNNGV. TCRdb recomputed calls from the 5' RACE reads with MiXCR, one row per CDR3 protein. The profile shows roughly 120,000 distinct CDR3 sequences, 10% to 15% of them singletons. In its sample, this clonotype was seen many times. Its antigen is undetermined. The chain employs TRBV11-2 and TRBJ1-4; no reliable D call. The clonotype originates from a male donor with early-stage non-small cell lung cancer. The source material was PBMCs, sampled at follow-up. The CDR3 bases are TGTGCCAGCAGGCCGGGCACCGGGGCAACTAATGAAAAACTGTTTTTT. Translating it yields CASRPGTGATNEKLFF.